The rows below give T cell receptor beta chains drawn from one sample of a study of shared clonotypes between healthy human individuals. Only in-frame clones appear in the TCRdb table, and some are missing; sequencing was by immunoSEQ multiplex PCR. The table has around 1,900,000 clones, over 85% seen once. Input material: naive CD8+ T cells from PBMCs. Every receptor here comes from a man in his late teens or twenties in good health. Some clones in this sample may be carry-over from other donors' samples. The conserved cysteine and the conserved F or W are not part of the CDR3 here. Each record gives: CDR3 protein, J gene, V gene, D gene. The D gene is left open where the match is weak.

CDR3aa: ASSPSRTGAYGYT
j_gene: TRBJ1-2
v_gene: TRBV14
d_gene: TRBD1

CDR3aa: ASSPFQANTEAF
j_gene: TRBJ1-1
v_gene: TRBV7-2
d_gene: NA

CDR3aa: ASSEGAKTQY
j_gene: TRBJ2-5
v_gene: TRBV11-2
d_gene: NA

CDR3aa: ASSHDNYEQY
j_gene: TRBJ2-7
v_gene: TRBV11-3
d_gene: NA

CDR3aa: ASLPRGRDVTNEKLF
j_gene: TRBJ1-4
v_gene: TRBV2
d_gene: NA

CDR3aa: ASSKRRSEGEQF
j_gene: TRBJ2-1
v_gene: TRBV6-5
d_gene: NA

CDR3aa: ASSSDRDRTRYT
j_gene: TRBJ1-2
v_gene: TRBV7-2
d_gene: NA

CDR3aa: ASSDAGAVTDTQY
j_gene: TRBJ2-3
v_gene: TRBV2
d_gene: NA

CDR3aa: ASSEGARRAF
j_gene: TRBJ1-1
v_gene: TRBV25-1
d_gene: NA

CDR3aa: ASSSEASSTDTQY
j_gene: TRBJ2-3
v_gene: TRBV7-9
d_gene: NA

CDR3aa: ASSFLYSQETQY
j_gene: TRBJ2-5
v_gene: TRBV28
d_gene: NA

CDR3aa: ATSRVLSGRYNEQF
j_gene: TRBJ2-1
v_gene: TRBV15
d_gene: NA

CDR3aa: ASRPRTGYEQY
j_gene: TRBJ2-7
v_gene: TRBV14
d_gene: TRBD1

CDR3aa: ASSVRQGPDTQY
j_gene: TRBJ2-3
v_gene: TRBV9
d_gene: NA

CDR3aa: SVPAGGTEAF
j_gene: TRBJ1-1
v_gene: TRBV29-1
d_gene: TRBD1

CDR3aa: ASSYAGQREEGYT
j_gene: TRBJ1-2
v_gene: TRBV7-9
d_gene: TRBD1

CDR3aa: ASSLSIILGQGFNEQF
j_gene: TRBJ2-1
v_gene: TRBV27
d_gene: TRBD1

CDR3aa: ASSSGTTDTQY
j_gene: TRBJ2-3
v_gene: TRBV7-8
d_gene: NA

CDR3aa: ASSLAMIAGGPGNEQF
j_gene: TRBJ2-1
v_gene: TRBV5-6
d_gene: TRBD2

CDR3aa: ASSQPSGAGNGYT
j_gene: TRBJ1-2
v_gene: TRBV4-2
d_gene: NA

CDR3aa: ASSLGETYGNYGYT
j_gene: TRBJ1-2
v_gene: TRBV5-4
d_gene: NA

CDR3aa: ASSNRQGAYEQY
j_gene: TRBJ2-7
v_gene: TRBV19
d_gene: TRBD1

CDR3aa: ASSSLLEGADYGYT
j_gene: TRBJ1-2
v_gene: TRBV7-6
d_gene: TRBD1

CDR3aa: ASSAAGGLISTDTQY
j_gene: TRBJ2-3
v_gene: TRBV10-2
d_gene: TRBD2

CDR3aa: ASRFRTGYQPQH
j_gene: TRBJ1-5
v_gene: TRBV6-5
d_gene: TRBD1

CDR3aa: ASSPPKLAGIKETQY
j_gene: TRBJ2-5
v_gene: TRBV18
d_gene: TRBD2

CDR3aa: ASRQGAGASYEQY
j_gene: NA
v_gene: TRBV10-2
d_gene: TRBD1

CDR3aa: ASSLARADQPQH
j_gene: TRBJ1-5
v_gene: TRBV28
d_gene: NA

CDR3aa: ATRGLAGVGEQF
j_gene: TRBJ2-1
v_gene: TRBV19
d_gene: TRBD2

CDR3aa: ASRGQSSYEQY
j_gene: TRBJ2-7
v_gene: TRBV2
d_gene: TRBD1

CDR3aa: ASIGQGNQETQY
j_gene: TRBJ2-5
v_gene: TRBV2
d_gene: TRBD1

CDR3aa: ASSEGLAVTYEQY
j_gene: TRBJ2-7
v_gene: TRBV2
d_gene: TRBD2

CDR3aa: ASTGGGAYEQY
j_gene: TRBJ2-7
v_gene: TRBV27
d_gene: NA

CDR3aa: ASNSGEGRDTGELF
j_gene: TRBJ2-2
v_gene: TRBV19
d_gene: TRBD2

CDR3aa: ASSFVGREQY
j_gene: TRBJ2-7
v_gene: TRBV5-6
d_gene: NA

CDR3aa: ASSIPPSTPMNTEAF
j_gene: TRBJ1-1
v_gene: TRBV19
d_gene: NA

CDR3aa: AISELPLEELF
j_gene: TRBJ2-2
v_gene: TRBV10-3
d_gene: NA

CDR3aa: ASSVAGTYNEQF
j_gene: TRBJ2-1
v_gene: TRBV6-1
d_gene: NA

CDR3aa: ASTTAGGGHEQY
j_gene: TRBJ2-7
v_gene: TRBV27
d_gene: NA

CDR3aa: ASSVITNTEAF
j_gene: TRBJ1-1
v_gene: TRBV9
d_gene: NA

CDR3aa: ASSQTGLTYEQY
j_gene: TRBJ2-7
v_gene: TRBV28
d_gene: TRBD2

CDR3aa: ASSSPGFGGGGEQY
j_gene: TRBJ2-7
v_gene: TRBV28
d_gene: NA

CDR3aa: ASSFLYNEQF
j_gene: TRBJ2-1
v_gene: TRBV7-2
d_gene: NA

CDR3aa: ASDSKVRTKGYEQY
j_gene: TRBJ2-7
v_gene: TRBV21-1
d_gene: NA

CDR3aa: AECSHRRTNRYEQY
j_gene: TRBJ2-7
v_gene: TRBV19
d_gene: NA

CDR3aa: GVGQSPYEQY
j_gene: TRBJ2-7
v_gene: TRBV28
d_gene: NA

CDR3aa: SVLWNTEAF
j_gene: TRBJ1-1
v_gene: TRBV29-1
d_gene: NA

CDR3aa: ASSLGDRTQY
j_gene: TRBJ2-3
v_gene: TRBV7-9
d_gene: NA

CDR3aa: ASSVGARNTEAF
j_gene: TRBJ1-1
v_gene: TRBV9
d_gene: NA

CDR3aa: ASSDLKGAYISLYGYT
j_gene: TRBJ1-2
v_gene: TRBV6-1
d_gene: NA

CDR3aa: ATSRAVGVNQPQH
j_gene: TRBJ1-5
v_gene: TRBV15
d_gene: NA

CDR3aa: ASSSPGFLAKNIQY
j_gene: TRBJ2-4
v_gene: TRBV7-2
d_gene: NA

CDR3aa: ASSRPAGGSYEQY
j_gene: TRBJ2-7
v_gene: TRBV7-9
d_gene: TRBD2

CDR3aa: ASGLEGTPKSTDTQY
j_gene: TRBJ2-3
v_gene: TRBV12-5
d_gene: NA